Following are 10 T cell receptor beta chains from one sample sequenced in a study of shared clonotypes between healthy human individuals. Assay: immunoSEQ multiplex PCR; the TCRdb copy retains only in-frame clones and omits some. The sample lists 2 million to 2.5 million clones; about 94% were seen once. Sequencing used naive CD4+ T cells sorted from blood. Subset described: CD45RA+ positively selected. The receptors come from a young man in good health.

The chain joins TRBV6-5 to TRBJ1-5, with D perhaps matching TRBD1 (5 bases). This CDR3 is built from 15 residues. Trimming pared 10 bases from V and 5 bases from J, leaving 21 bases between. Per germline, CDR1 MNHEY and CDR2 SVGAGI. CDR3 residues: CATSPVSGPYQPQHF. DNA of the CDR3: TGTGCCACTTCCCCCGTTTCAGGGCCCTATCAGCCCCAGCATTTT.

The gene calls are TRBV5-8 and TRBJ1-4; D call uncertain. Trimming removed 1 base from V and 3 bases from J, with 7 bases in between. The CDR3 extends over 14 amino acids. Germline CDR1 and CDR2: SGHTS and YDEGEE. The chain's CDR3 is CASSLYISNEKLFF. Written as DNA, the CDR3 is TGTGCCAGCAGCTTGTATATCTCTAATGAAAAACTGTTTTTT. Variable domain in full (rest from reference TRBV5-8 and TRBJ1-4): EAGVTQSPTHLIKTRGQQATLRCSPISGHTSVYWYQQALGLGLQFLLWYDEGEERNRGNFPPRFSGRQFPNYSSELNVNALELEDSALYLCASSLYISNEKLFFGSGTQLSVL.

The chain employs TRBV6-6 and TRBJ2-7; 13 bases align to TRBD2. CDR1 and CDR2 from the germline V gene are MNHNY and SVGAGI (reference sequence). The CDR3 is 16 amino acids. V shed 6 bases and J 3 bases; nucleotides not matched to a gene: 8. CDR3 nucleotides: TGTGCCAGCAGCGGGCGGACTAGCGGGAGCCTCTACGAGCAGTACTTC. Its protein product is CASSGRTSGSLYEQYF.

Regarding this clone: Other DNA sequences from this sample encode an identical CDR3 as well. The CDR3 DNA sequence: TGCGCCAGCAGCCAAGATATGGGGGGCACAGATACGCAGTATTTT. Translating it yields CASSQDMGGTDTQYF. The chain employs TRBV4-1 and TRBJ2-3; perhaps D is TRBD1 or TRBD2 (5 bases each). Between the trimmed V and J ends, which lost 0 bases and 1 base, there was a span of 8 bases. The length of the CDR3 is 15 residues. Germline CDR1 and CDR2: MGHRA and YSYEKL.

J is TRBJ1-1 and V is TRBV19; 9 nucleotides match TRBD1. CDR3 length: 15 amino acids. Trimming took 5 bases from V and 0 from J; bases not matched to a gene: 4. CDR1 and CDR2 (germline): LNHDA, SQIVND (reference sequence). CDR3: CASSPGDRVNTEAFF. The CDR3 DNA sequence: TGTGCCAGTAGTCCTGGGGACAGGGTGAACACTGAAGCTTTCTTT.

V gene TRBV19 combines with J gene TRBJ2-1; 8 nucleotides agree with TRBD2. The junction had 7 bases not matched to a gene; V was cut back by 5 bases and J by 7 bases. In germline, CDR1 is LNHDA, CDR2 SQIVND (reference sequence). The CDR3 has 14 amino acids. CDR3 bases: TGTGCCAGTAGTGGGGCTAGCGGGTTAAATGAGCAGTTCTTC. This translates into CASSGASGLNEQFF.

The chain employs TRBV5-4 and TRBJ2-7; TRBD2 aligns across 11 bases. Germline V gives CDR1 SGHNT, CDR2 YYREEE (reference sequence). This CDR3 has 14 amino acids. V trimming: 4 bases; J trimming: 6 bases; junction bases outside the gene matches: 6. The CDR3 DNA follows: TGTGCCAGCAGCGTAACTAGCGGGAGCGTCGAGCAGTACTTC. It translates to CASSVTSGSVEQYF.

The J gene is TRBJ1-1, the V gene TRBV28; TRBD1 agrees at 7 bases. Germline V CDR1 and CDR2: MDHEN, SYDVKM. V lost 1 base and J lost 1; bases outside the gene matches: 3. CDR3 length: 15 residues. In DNA, the CDR3 is TGTGCCAGCAGTTTATCCGGACAGGCGAACACTGAAGCTTTCTTT. This codes for CASSLSGQANTEAFF.

The chain has TRBV7-2 and TRBJ2-7; a weak D match, TRBD1 (5 bases). Germline CDR1 and CDR2: SGHTA and FQGNSA. CDR3 length: 15 amino acids. V was trimmed by 5 bases and J by 3 bases, leaving 17 bases between them. In DNA form, the CDR3 reads TGTGCCAGCAGCCTGGTCGGTCAGGGCCTCTACGAGCAGTACTTC. Translating it yields CASSLVGQGLYEQYF.

The CDR3 here is CASSLRAYAEQYF. The CDR3, as DNA: TGTGCCAGCAGCTTGAGAGCCTACGCTGAGCAGTACTTC. The rearrangement uses TRBV5-6 and TRBJ2-7; D is unresolved. V lost 1 base to trimming and J lost 7 bases, with 12 bases between them. This CDR3 has 13 amino acids. CDR1 and CDR2 from the germline V gene are SGHDT and YYEEEE.